This record covers a single TCR beta chain. Its antigen is unidentified. The PCR was carried out with 60 Vbeta primers and 13 Jbeta primers. This table comes from immunoSEQ multiplex PCR, and its TCRdb copy is limited to in-frame clones, with some not included. The sample consists of about 140,000 clones, 50% to 75% of them appearing once. The entry originates in a study of cytomegalovirus exposure and HLA in healthy donors. Study information: Most genotyped donors, around 78% of 300 to 400, had Caucasian-associated genetic ancestry. General study findings and limits: Some TCR beta chains (more than 150 of them) were listed as cytomegalovirus-associated. In a later analysis, the majority of CMV-associated beta chains seemingly showed HLA restriction. TCR beta V segments were, for the most part, productive about 87% or about 30% of the time in an earlier analysis.

The CDR3 covers 14 residues. With 2 bases clipped from V and 3 bases from J, the junction kept 7 bases outside the gene matches. Germline lookup yields CDR1 GTSNPN and CDR2 SVGIG (reference sequence). This sequence originates from a woman aged 40 to 50 in good health and CMV-seronegative. The specimen sequenced was PBMCs. The chain is built from TRBV30 and TRBJ2-7; 7 bases align to TRBD1. CDR3 bases: TGTGCCTGGAGTCTACAGGGGAGAGACTACGAGCAGTACTTC. This codes for CAWSLQGRDYEQYF.